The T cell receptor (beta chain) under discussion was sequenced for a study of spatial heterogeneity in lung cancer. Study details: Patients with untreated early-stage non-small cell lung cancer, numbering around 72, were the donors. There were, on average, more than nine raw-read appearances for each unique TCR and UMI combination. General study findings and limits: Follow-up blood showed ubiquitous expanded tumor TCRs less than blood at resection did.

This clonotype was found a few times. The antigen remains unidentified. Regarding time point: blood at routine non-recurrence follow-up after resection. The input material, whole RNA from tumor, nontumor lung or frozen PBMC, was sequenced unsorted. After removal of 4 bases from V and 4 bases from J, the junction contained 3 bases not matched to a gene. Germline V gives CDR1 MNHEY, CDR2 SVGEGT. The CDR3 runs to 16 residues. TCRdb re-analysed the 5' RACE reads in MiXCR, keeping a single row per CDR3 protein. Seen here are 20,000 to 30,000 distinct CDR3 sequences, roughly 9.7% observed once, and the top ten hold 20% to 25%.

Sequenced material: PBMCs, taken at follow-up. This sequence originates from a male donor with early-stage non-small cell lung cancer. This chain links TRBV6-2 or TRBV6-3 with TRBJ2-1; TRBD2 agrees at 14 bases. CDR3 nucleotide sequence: TGTGCCAGCAGTTGGACTAGCGGGGGGACATACAATGAGCAGTTCTTC. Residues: CASSWTSGGTYNEQFF.